A selection of T cell receptor beta chains follows, all from one sample in a study of T cells after yellow fever vaccination. TCRdb re-derived calls from the 5' RACE reads in MiXCR, one entry per CDR3 protein. The sample contains roughly 520,000 distinct CDR3 sequences, less than 25% of which appear only once. Sequencing used PBMCs, obtained 21 days after the first yellow fever vaccination. These receptors came from a man younger than 30 who received the YFV17D yellow fever vaccine. The CDR3 runs from the conserved cysteine through the conserved F or W. A D gene is named only where the DNA matches it firmly. Not all rows give a size; the values are once, few, many and, for expanded clones, a class.

TRBD1	TRBV13	TRBJ1-1	.	TGTGCCAGCAGCTTAGTCCGGGACAGGGGGGCGAACACTGAAGCTTTCTTT	CASSLVRDRGANTEAFF
.	TRBV19	TRBJ2-2	many	TGTGCCAGTAGTTGGGGGAGCACCGGGGAGCTGTTTTTT	CASSWGSTGELFF
.	TRBV7-6	TRBJ2-3	many	TGTGCCAGCAGCTTAGAGGGTGACGCCACAGATACGCAGTATTTT	CASSLEGDATDTQYF
.	TRBV19	TRBJ2-3	few	TGTGCCAGTAGTATAGGCGGCGGTAGCACAGATACGCAGTATTTT	CASSIGGGSTDTQYF
.	TRBV24-1	TRBJ2-2	many	TGTGCCACCAGTGATTCCCCAGGGCTAACCGGGGAGCTGTTTTTT	CATSDSPGLTGELFF
.	TRBV3-1	TRBJ1-5	few	TGTGCCAGCAGCCTTACAGGTTTGGACCAGCCCCAGCATTTT	CASSLTGLDQPQHF
.	TRBV9	TRBJ1-4	.	TGTGCCAGCAGCGTTCATTGGCAGACTAATGAAAAACTGTTTTTT	CASSVHWQTNEKLFF
TRBD2	TRBV5-1	TRBJ2-5	.	TGCGCCAGCAGCTATCTGTCGGGGGGGCCCGGGCAAGAGACCCAGTACTTC	CASSYLSGGPGQETQYF
TRBD1	TRBV4-1	TRBJ1-6	few	TGCGCCAGCAGCCCGAACGGACAGGGTTTGAATTCACCCCTCCACTTT	CASSPNGQGLNSPLHF
.	TRBV6-1	TRBJ2-1	few	TGTGCCAGCAGCGCCCGGGGCGACAACAATGAGCAGTTCTTC	CASSARGDNNEQFF
TRBD1	TRBV7-2	TRBJ2-1	few	TGTGCCAGCAGCTTACAGGGGGCGCCTCCTAATGAGCAGTTCTTC	CASSLQGAPPNEQFF
TRBD2	TRBV20-1	TRBJ2-5	few	TGCAGTGCTAGAGATCCTAGCGGGGACCAAGAGACCCAGTACTTC	CSARDPSGDQETQYF
TRBD1	TRBV29-1	TRBJ1-1	few	TGCAGCGCTATGGGACAGCTGAACACTGAAGCTTTCTTT	CSAMGQLNTEAFF
TRBD1	TRBV20-1	TRBJ2-1	many	TGCAGTGCTAGCACTCCCGGGACAGGCTCGCATCATGAGCAGTTCTTC	CSASTPGTGSHHEQFF
TRBD1	TRBV19	TRBJ1-1	few	TGTGCCAGTAGTATGGATGCCGGGACAGGGTATGGGTACACTGAAGCTTTCTTT	CASSMDAGTGYGYTEAFF
TRBD2	TRBV20-1	TRBJ2-3	few	TGCAGTGCTAGACGGGGACTAGCCGGCACAGATACGCAGTATTTT	CSARRGLAGTDTQYF
.	TRBV7-2	TRBJ2-1	.	TGTGCCAGCAGCTTAGAAGGGACAACCTCCTACAATGAGCAGTTCTTC	CASSLEGTTSYNEQFF
TRBD1	TRBV3-1	TRBJ2-7	.	TGTGCCAGCAGCTTTACAGGGGGCTTCGGCGAGCAGTACTTC	CASSFTGGFGEQYF